The 28 T cell receptor beta chains below all came from one sample that was sequenced in a study of cytomegalovirus exposure and HLA in healthy donors. The PCR had 60 Vbeta and 13 Jbeta primers. Generated by immunoSEQ multiplex PCR, the TCRdb table keeps only in-frame clones and is missing some. The data show some 160,000 clones, approximately 79% seen once. Input material: PBMCs. The receptors derive from a woman between 40 and 55 years old in good health and CMV-seronegative.

V is TRBV28 and J is TRBJ2-5, with a tentative D call TRBD1 (5 bases). The CDR3 is 14 residues long. Germline CDR1 reads MDHEN; CDR2 reads SYDVKM. With 6 bases removed from V and 5 bases from J, the gap between germline ends came to 16 bases. The CDR3, as DNA: TGTGCCAGCAGCCCCCCCTCCAGGGTTGAGACCCAGTACTTC. Amino acid sequence: CASSPPSRVETQYF.

DNA of the CDR3: TGCGCCAGCAGCTCCTACACTAGCGGGGGGATAAATGAGCAGTTCTTC. It codes for CASSSYTSGGINEQFF. This rearrangement joins TRBV5-1 to TRBJ2-1; 12 bases map to TRBD2. Germline CDR1 SGHRS, CDR2 YFSETQ. The J segment lost 7 bases and the V segment lost 3 bases, leaving 8 bases of the junction unmatched. The CDR3 is 16 amino acids.

J is TRBJ2-1 and V is TRBV7-3; 11 bases are shared with TRBD2. V dropped 5 bases and J dropped 6; count of bases not matched to a gene: 12. The germline V gene encodes CDR1 SGHTA and CDR2 FQGTGA. The CDR3 consists of 17 residues. CDR3 amino acids: CASSPYVVAGGFNEQFF. Written as DNA, the CDR3 is TGTGCCAGCAGCCCCTATGTGGTAGCGGGAGGGTTCAATGAGCAGTTCTTC.

The chain combines TRBV7-2 with TRBJ2-1; unclear D gene. Trimming took off 0 bases at V and 8 bases at J, with 11 bases between the two ends. The CDR3 is 14 residues long. Germline-derived CDR1 and CDR2 are SGHTA and FQGNSA. The CDR3 sequence: CASSLALTGYEQFF. The CDR3 DNA reads TGTGCCAGCAGCTTAGCGCTCACCGGGTATGAGCAGTTCTTC.

The chain carries TRBV7-9 and TRBJ2-1; 10 positions match TRBD2. Germline trimming cut 3 bases from V and 10 bases from J; bases unmatched to any gene: 6. The germline gives CDR1 SEHNR, CDR2 FQNEAQ (reference sequence). The CDR3 runs 14 residues. The CDR3 region has the DNA TGTGCCAGCAGCTTTTGGACTAGCGGAACAGAGCAGTTCTTC. Translating it yields CASSFWTSGTEQFF.

This sequence joins TRBV6-1 and TRBJ1-2; D not certain. The CDR3 has 16 residues. V was clipped by 1 base and J by 3 bases, with 15 bases between them. Germline-derived CDR1 and CDR2 are MNHNS and SASEGT. CDR3 bases: TGTGCCAGCAGTGAAGAACTGAGGGCGCCTGACTATGGCTACACCTTC. Translation gives CASSEELRAPDYGYTF.

The chain employs TRBV6-5 and TRBJ1-6; D is ambiguous. There are 15 residues in the CDR3. Trimming pared 6 bases from V and 0 bases from J, leaving 9 bases between. The germline gives CDR1 MNHEY, CDR2 SVGAGI. This CDR3 reads CASRSESSYNSPLHF. Here the CDR3 DNA reads TGTGCCAGCAGGAGCGAGAGCTCCTATAATTCACCCCTCCACTTT.

This rearrangement joins TRBV19 to TRBJ2-6; D perhaps matches TRBD2 (6 bases). This CDR3 contains 18 residues. Per the germline V gene, CDR1 is LNHDA and CDR2 is SQIVND (reference sequence). V was pared by 3 bases and J by 0 bases, with 15 bases between. CDR3 sequence reads: CASSILIGGPSGANVLTF. In nucleotides, the CDR3 is TGTGCCAGTAGTATCCTGATCGGGGGACCCTCTGGGGCCAACGTCCTGACTTTC.

V and J are TRBV27 and TRBJ2-4; 12 positions match TRBD2. CDR3 length: 15 residues. V shed 8 bases, J shed 7 bases, and the junction held 9 bases outside the gene matches. Germline V gene sequence: CDR1 MNHEY, CDR2 SMNVEV (reference sequence). This chain's CDR3 is CASSFRLAGANIQYF. Written as DNA, the CDR3 is TGTGCCAGCTCCTTTCGACTAGCGGGAGCGAACATTCAGTACTTC.

The chain is built from TRBV27 and TRBJ1-1, with a weak D call TRBD1 (5 bases). The germline V gene encodes CDR1 MNHEY and CDR2 SMNVEV (reference sequence). V was shortened by 4 bases and J by 1 base, with 16 bases between the two germline ends. CDR3 length equals 16 residues. The CDR3 nucleotides are TGTGCCAGCAGTTATCAGGGCCTGGTAGAGAACACTGAAGCTTTCTTT. Translation gives CASSYQGLVENTEAFF.

The V and J genes are TRBV19 and TRBJ1-4; D is unclear. Germline CDR1 is LNHDA and CDR2 is SQIVND (reference sequence). The length of the CDR3 is 14 residues. The V gene lost 9 bases and the J gene lost 0 bases, with 11 bases spanning the gap. The CDR3 protein is CASRQAATNEKLFF. The CDR3 coding sequence is TGTGCCAGCAGACAAGCAGCAACTAATGAAAAACTGTTTTTT.

The chain couples TRBV15 to TRBJ2-2, with D uncertain. V lost 0 bases to trimming and J lost 4 bases, with 9 bases between them. The CDR3 is 15 residues long. From germline, CDR1 is LNHNV and CDR2 YYDKDF (reference sequence). In DNA form, the CDR3 reads TGTGCCACCAGCAGAGATCAGGCGAGCACCGGGGAGCTGTTTTTT. It codes for CATSRDQASTGELFF.

The rearrangement links TRBV7-8 to TRBJ2-5, with D tentatively TRBD2 (5 bases). The CDR3 has 13 residues. Trimming left V 5 bases short and J 5 bases short, with 12 bases between. Germline CDR1 reads SGHVS; CDR2 reads FQNEAQ. CDR3 residues: CASSPGRRETQYF. The CDR3 DNA is TGTGCCAGCAGCCCCGGCCGGAGGGAGACCCAGTACTTC.

This sequence joins TRBV15 and TRBJ2-6; no reliable D call. CDR1 and CDR2 (germline): LNHNV, YYDKDF (reference sequence). With 5 bases removed from V and 0 bases from J, the gap between germline ends came to 8 bases. The CDR3 spans 15 residues. CDR3 DNA sequence: TGTGCCACCAGCGAGCGTTTCTCTGGGGCCAACGTCCTGACTTTC. It encodes CATSERFSGANVLTF.

The V and J genes are TRBV5-1 and TRBJ2-2, with 16 bases aligning to TRBD2. Trimming at V came to 3 bases and at J to 4 bases, leaving 3 bases not matched to a gene. This CDR3 comprises 17 residues. Germline CDR1 and CDR2: SGHRS and YFSETQ. This CDR3 reads CASSSGTSGRGTGELFF. The CDR3 bases are TGCGCCAGCAGCTCCGGGACTAGCGGGAGGGGCACCGGGGAGCTGTTTTTT.

The chain has TRBV28 and TRBJ2-7; TRBD1 might be the D (6 bases). Germline V gene sequence: CDR1 MDHEN, CDR2 SYDVKM. The ends were cut back, 3 bases at V and 3 bases at J, with 33 bases in the middle. The CDR3 has 21 residues. CDR3 amino acids: CASSFSPSAWARGNLSYEQYF. CDR3 nucleotide sequence: TGTGCCAGCAGTTTCTCCCCCTCTGCTTGGGCCAGGGGAAATCTCAGCTACGAGCAGTACTTC.

This clone was counted a single time. The chain joins TRBV6-1 to TRBJ1-3, with D uncertain. Trimming took off 3 bases at V and 0 bases at J, with 9 bases between the two ends. CDR1 and CDR2 (germline): MNHNS, SASEGT. The CDR3 is made up of 15 amino acids. The CDR3 spells CASSEATGSGNTIYF. DNA of the CDR3: TGTGCCAGCAGTGAGGCCACGGGCTCTGGAAACACCATATATTTT.

V gene TRBV7-9 combines with J gene TRBJ1-6; D ambiguous. V shed 4 bases and J shed 2 bases, with 9 bases lying between them. Germline V CDR1 and CDR2: SEHNR, FQNEAQ (reference sequence). There are 15 residues in the CDR3. CDR3 sequence (DNA): TGTGCCAGCAGCTCAACGGGAGCCTATAATTCACCCCTCCACTTT. Its protein product is CASSSTGAYNSPLHF.

The genes are TRBV30 and TRBJ2-1; D is ambiguous. The CDR3 extends over 13 amino acids. V was shortened by 0 bases and J by 6 bases, with 9 bases between the two germline ends. Per germline, CDR1 GTSNPN and CDR2 SVGIG (reference sequence). The CDR3 loop is CAWSVIYSNEQFF. The CDR3 DNA reads as TGTGCCTGGAGTGTAATTTACTCCAATGAGCAGTTCTTC. The full variable domain, its missing parts supplied by reference TRBV30 and TRBJ2-1, is SQTIHQWPATLVQPVGSPLSLECTVEGTSNPNLYWYRQAAGRGLQLLFYSVGIGQISSEVPQNLSASRPQDRQFILSSKKLLLSDSGFYLCAWSVIYSNEQFFGPGTRLTVL.

This clone was counted once. The chain employs TRBV5-6 and TRBJ2-5; TRBD2 agrees at 8 bases. Unmatched junction bases numbered 8, after V lost 4 bases and J lost 9 bases. The CDR3 extends over 13 amino acids. Germline-derived CDR1 and CDR2 are SGHDT and YYEEEE. CDR3 bases: TGTGCCAGCAGCCAGGGACTAGTTGAGGCCCAGTACTTC. This sequence encodes CASSQGLVEAQYF. The full variable domain, completed using reference TRBV5-6 and TRBJ2-5, is DAGVTQSPTHLIKTRGQQVTLRCSPKSGHDTVSWYQQALGQGPQFIFQYYEEEERQRGNFPDRFSGHQFPNYSSELNVNALLLGDSALYLCASSQGLVEAQYFGPGTRLLVL.

The CDR3 DNA is TGTGCCATCAGTGAGGGCCTAGCGGGAGGGAATGCTGCCTCCTACAATGAGCAGTTCTTC. Protein: CAISEGLAGGNAASYNEQFF. The chain combines TRBV10-3 with TRBJ2-1, with 12 bases fitting TRBD2. The CDR3 is made up of 20 amino acids. V lost 2 bases to trimming and J lost 0 bases; unmatched junction nucleotides: 11. Germline assignment: CDR1 ENHRY and CDR2 SYGVKD.

The chain uses TRBV7-3 and TRBJ1-1; 11 nucleotides align to TRBD1. Per the germline V gene, CDR1 is SGHTA and CDR2 is FQGTGA. The CDR3 sequence is 15 residues long. The V segment lost 5 bases and the J segment 5 bases; nucleotides outside the gene matches: 7. The CDR3 protein is CASSRTGGLGTEAFF. DNA of the CDR3: TGTGCCAGCAGCCGGACAGGGGGCTTAGGGACTGAAGCTTTCTTT.

This clone came up once. This chain connects TRBV28 to TRBJ2-5; 11 bases fit TRBD2. From germline, CDR1 is MDHEN and CDR2 SYDVKM. The CDR3 spans 16 residues. The V gene end was trimmed by 2 bases and the J gene end by 1 base; junction bases not matched to a gene: 3. This CDR3 reads CASSLGLAGGQETQYF. The CDR3 DNA is TGTGCCAGCAGTTTAGGTCTAGCGGGGGGCCAAGAGACCCAGTACTTC.

This chain connects TRBV30 to TRBJ1-6; D may be TRBD1 (6 bases). The CDR3 sequence is 14 residues long. Germline values: CDR1 GTSNPN, CDR2 SVGIG (reference sequence). V lost 4 bases, J lost 7 bases, and 14 bases lay in between. The CDR3 loop is CAWILGQKNSPLHF. In DNA, the CDR3 is TGTGCCTGGATCCTTGGACAGAAGAATTCACCCCTCCACTTT.

About this clone itself: Other DNA sequences in the sample encode the same CDR3. The J gene is TRBJ2-2, the V gene TRBV4-1; D gene ambiguous. CDR3 length: 17 residues. The germline V gene has CDR1 MGHRA and CDR2 YSYEKL. V was cut by 0 bases and J by 0 bases, with 11 bases left in between. Here the CDR3 reads CASSQDQAGANTGELFF. The CDR3 DNA follows: TGCGCCAGCAGCCAAGATCAGGCCGGTGCGAACACCGGGGAGCTGTTTTTT.

This chain links TRBV5-5 with TRBJ1-5, with D tentatively TRBD1 (6 bases). CDR3 length equals 15 residues. V shed 1 base and J shed 4 bases, with 12 bases lying between them. Germline CDR1 SGHKS, CDR2 YYEKEE (reference sequence). This CDR3 reads CASSLRGGGNQPQHF. The CDR3 DNA reads as TGTGCCAGCAGCTTGAGAGGGGGTGGGAATCAGCCCCAGCATTTT.

Here the CDR3 DNA reads TGTGCCAGCAGTCCCCCTGGACAGTATAATTCACCCCTCCACTTT. This encodes CASSPPGQYNSPLHF. This sequence joins TRBV6-1 and TRBJ1-6, with D possibly being TRBD1 (6 bases). The V gene's germline CDR1 is MNHNS and CDR2 SASEGT. Trimming removed 5 bases from V and 4 bases from J, with 12 bases in between. The CDR3 loop spans 15 amino acids.

V and J are TRBV18 and TRBJ2-5; D perhaps matches TRBD2 (5 bases). Deletions cut 2 bases from V and 3 bases from J, with 10 bases between. Per the germline V gene, CDR1 is KGHSH and CDR2 is LQKENI. This CDR3 contains 14 residues. The CDR3 reads CASSPYRGKETQYF. DNA of the CDR3: TGTGCCAGCTCACCATATAGAGGGAAAGAGACCCAGTACTTC.